This T cell receptor beta chain was identified during a study of blood T cell repertoires in COVID-19. Study-level information: Acute-phase and convalescent COVID-19 samples originated in the United States, Italy and Spain. PBMCs, B-cell-depleted T cells, or T cells provided the cDNA or gDNA that made up the material.

Per the original data handling: By means of reference gene primer amplification, nucleated cell counts were estimated. Method: immunoSEQ multiplex PCR; TCRdb's copy keeps in-frame clones and lacks some. V and J calls and clone size come straight from that table; D and trimming were deduced from the DNA. The table shows about 100,000 clones, with 85% to 90% occurring only once. Per germline, CDR1 SGHRS and CDR2 YFSETQ. This CDR3 comprises 17 residues. The V gene lost 3 bases and the J gene lost 4 bases, with 17 bases spanning the gap. What was sequenced was peripheral blood. The source is a human donor in a cohort sampled during active COVID-19. The rearrangement uses TRBV5-1 and TRBJ2-6, with D possibly TRBD2 on 5 matching bases. In DNA, the CDR3 is TGCGCCAGCAGCTCCTTTGGGTCCGGGGTCGGGGCCAACGTCCTGACTTTC. It yields the protein CASSSFGSGVGANVLTF.